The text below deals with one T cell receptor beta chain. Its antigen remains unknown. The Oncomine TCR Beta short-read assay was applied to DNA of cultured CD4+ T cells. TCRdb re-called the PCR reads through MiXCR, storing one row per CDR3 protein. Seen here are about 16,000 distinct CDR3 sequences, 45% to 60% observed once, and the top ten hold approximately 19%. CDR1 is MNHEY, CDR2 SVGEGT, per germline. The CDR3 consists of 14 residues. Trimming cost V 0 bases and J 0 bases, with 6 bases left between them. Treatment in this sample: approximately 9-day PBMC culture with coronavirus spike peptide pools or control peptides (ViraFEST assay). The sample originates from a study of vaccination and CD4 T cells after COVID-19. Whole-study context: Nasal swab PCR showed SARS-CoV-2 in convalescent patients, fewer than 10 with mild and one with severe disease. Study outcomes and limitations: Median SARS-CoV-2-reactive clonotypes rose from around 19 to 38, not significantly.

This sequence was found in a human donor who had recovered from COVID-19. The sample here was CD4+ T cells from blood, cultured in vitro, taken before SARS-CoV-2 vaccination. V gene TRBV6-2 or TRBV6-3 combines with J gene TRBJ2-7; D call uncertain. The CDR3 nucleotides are TGTGCCAGCAGTTACTCGGGCGACTCCTACGAGCAGTACTTC. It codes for CASSYSGDSYEQYF.